One and the same sample provided the 2 T cell receptor beta chains below, sequenced in a study of CD8+CD57+ T cells in acquired aplastic anemia. Genomic DNA, the template, was used for profiling of the TCR beta VDJ and CDR3. TCRdb reanalysed the reads using MiXCR and keeps one entry per CDR3 protein. The table lists around 180,000 distinct CDR3 sequences, 55% to 70% of them singletons. Material for sequencing was sorted CD4+, CD8+, or CD8+CD57+ T cells (not recorded which) from PBMCs. Receptors were obtained from a human donor with severe aplastic anemia or a healthy control (not recorded which).

The chain combines TRBV5-1 with TRBJ1-2, with 12 bases aligning to TRBD1. The junction had 5 bases not matched to a gene; V was cut back by 3 bases and J by 8 bases. Germline V gives CDR1 SGHRS, CDR2 YFSETQ. The CDR3 runs 14 residues. DNA of the CDR3: TGCGCCAGCAGCTACCCCGGGACAGGGGGCGGCTACACCTTC. Translated, it gives CASSYPGTGGGYTF.

This chain connects TRBV9 to TRBJ1-6; D might be TRBD1 (5 bases). The germline V gene encodes CDR1 SGDLS and CDR2 YYNGEE. The CDR3 runs 17 residues. V was shortened by 4 bases and J by 0 bases, with 14 bases between the two germline ends. CDR3 bases: TGTGCCAGCAGCAGCTTAGCAGGGAGCTCCTATAATTCACCCCTCCACTTT. Its translation is CASSSLAGSSYNSPLHF.